This record concerns one T cell receptor (beta chain) sequence. Antigen: not known. This sample is drawn from a study of neoadjuvant anti-PD-1 for oral cavity cancer. The study's findings and limits: Non-responders to neoadjuvant nivolumab had significantly more clonal PBMC T cells than responders.

The length of the CDR3 is 15 residues. The V and J ends lost 0 bases and 2 bases respectively, with 10 bases between them. This table comes from immunoSEQ multiplex PCR, and its TCRdb copy is limited to in-frame clones, with some not included. This table holds more than 13,000 clones, 65% to 85% found once. Time point reported: after neoadjuvant nivolumab, at surgical resection. Patients had HPV-negative, locally advanced oral cavity squamous cell carcinoma. Specimen: PBMCs, collected after nivolumab (anti-PD-1) treatment. J is TRBJ2-3 and V is TRBV5-3; no definite D call. TRBV5-3 qualifies as an ORF whose function is uncertain. The TCR comes from a person aged 40 to 85 with oral cavity squamous cell carcinoma. The CDR3 spells CARSLVSDLTDTQYF. In DNA, the CDR3 is TGTGCCAGAAGCTTGGTTTCCGACCTCACAGATACGCAGTATTTT.